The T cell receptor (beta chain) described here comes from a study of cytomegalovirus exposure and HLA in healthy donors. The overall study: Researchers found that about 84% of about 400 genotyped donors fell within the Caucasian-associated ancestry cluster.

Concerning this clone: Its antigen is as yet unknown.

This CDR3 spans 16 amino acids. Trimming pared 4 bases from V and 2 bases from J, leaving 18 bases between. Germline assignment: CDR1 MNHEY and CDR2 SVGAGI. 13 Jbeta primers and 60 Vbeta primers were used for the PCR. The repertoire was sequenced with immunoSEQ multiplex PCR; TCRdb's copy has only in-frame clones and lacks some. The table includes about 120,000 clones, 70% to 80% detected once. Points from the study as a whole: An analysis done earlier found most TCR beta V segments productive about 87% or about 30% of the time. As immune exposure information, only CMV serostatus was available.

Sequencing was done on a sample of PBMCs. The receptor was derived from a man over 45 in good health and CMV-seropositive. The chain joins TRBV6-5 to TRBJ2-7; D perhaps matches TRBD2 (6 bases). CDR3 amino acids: CASSSLAGGGPYEQYF. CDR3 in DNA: TGTGCCAGCAGTTCACTAGCCGGGGGAGGCCCCTACGAGCAGTACTTC.